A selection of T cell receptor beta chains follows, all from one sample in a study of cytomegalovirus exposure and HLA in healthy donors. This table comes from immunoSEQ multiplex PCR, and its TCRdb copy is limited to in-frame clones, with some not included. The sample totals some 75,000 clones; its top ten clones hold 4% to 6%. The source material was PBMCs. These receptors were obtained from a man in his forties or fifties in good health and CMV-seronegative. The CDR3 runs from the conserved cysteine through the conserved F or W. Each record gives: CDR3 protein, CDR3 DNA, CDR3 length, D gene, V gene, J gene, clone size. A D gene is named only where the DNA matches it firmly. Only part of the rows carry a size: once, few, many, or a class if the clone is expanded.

CASSVLGREKEKLFF,TGTGCCAGCAGTGTGCTCGGGAGAGAGAAGGAAAAACTGTTTTTT,15,-,TRBV28,TRBJ1-4,-
CASSTTGGRDEQFF,TGTGCCAGCAGCACGACAGGGGGACGGGATGAGCAGTTCTTC,14,TRBD1,TRBV7-6,TRBJ2-1,-
CASSAQTYEQYF,TGTGCCAGCAGCGCACAGACCTACGAGCAGTACTTC,12,-,TRBV7-2,TRBJ2-7,-
CASSMGGGATEQFF,TGTGCCAGTAGTATGGGGGGAGGGGCCACCGAGCAGTTCTTC,14,TRBD2,TRBV19,TRBJ2-1,-
CASGTGDYEQYF,TGTGCCAGCGGGACTGGCGACTACGAGCAGTACTTC,12,-,TRBV7-8,TRBJ2-7,-
CASSQGRTGQETQYF,TGTGCCAGCAGCCAAGGACGGACAGGACAAGAGACCCAGTACTTC,15,TRBD1,TRBV4-2,TRBJ2-5,-
CSVTGQGTEQYF,TGCAGCGTCACGGGACAGGGGACCGAGCAGTACTTC,12,TRBD1,TRBV29-1,TRBJ2-7,-
CASSPSLGSGLRYF,TGCGCCAGCAGCCCCTCCTTGGGAAGCGGACTTAGGTACTTC,14,-,TRBV5-1,TRBJ2-7,-
CASRLVASGNNEQFF,TGTGCCAGCAGACTCGTGGCTAGCGGGAACAATGAGCAGTTCTTC,15,TRBD2,TRBV27,TRBJ2-1,medium-sized
CASSPATGSYEQYF,TGCGCCAGCAGCCCAGCGACAGGATCCTACGAGCAGTACTTC,14,-,TRBV4-3,TRBJ2-7,-
CASSPIQGRYEQYF,TGTGCCAGCAGCCCGATCCAGGGTAGGTACGAGCAGTACTTC,14,-,TRBV7-9,TRBJ2-7,-
CAISALTSEQFF,TGTGCCATCAGTGCTCTAACGAGTGAGCAGTTCTTC,12,-,TRBV10-3,TRBJ2-1,-
CASSPGGNWAADGKTYEQYF,TGTGCCAGTAGCCCTGGTGGTAACTGGGCCGCTGACGGTAAAACCTACGAGCAGTACTTC,20,-,TRBV19,TRBJ2-7,-
CASNSLGYEQYF,TGTGCCAGCAACTCGCTCGGGTACGAGCAGTACTTC,12,-,TRBV28,TRBJ2-7,-
CASQTGGVNQPQHF,TGTGCCAGCCAGACAGGGGGTGTAAATCAGCCCCAGCATTTT,14,TRBD1,TRBV18,TRBJ1-5,-
CASIGRGSYEQYF,TGTGCCAGCATCGGCAGGGGATCCTACGAGCAGTACTTC,13,-,TRBV5-6,TRBJ2-7,-
CASRLGTAANYGYTF,TGTGCCAGCAGACTGGGGACAGCAGCTAACTATGGCTACACCTTC,15,TRBD1,TRBV7-8,TRBJ1-2,-
CASSRWGQGANTEAFF,TGTGCCAGCAGCCGATGGGGACAGGGGGCAAACACTGAAGCTTTCTTT,16,TRBD1,TRBV14,TRBJ1-1,-
CASSVAQSGEQFF,TGTGCCAGCAGCGTAGCCCAATCGGGGGAGCAGTTCTTC,13,-,TRBV9,TRBJ2-1,-
CASSFEYEQYF,TGTGCCAGCAGCTTTGAGTACGAGCAGTACTTC,11,-,TRBV7-9,TRBJ2-7,-
CASSYSGGGLREQYF,TGTGCCAGCAGTTACTCTGGGGGGGGACTTCGCGAGCAGTACTTC,15,TRBD2,TRBV6-5,TRBJ2-7,-
CASSLIRRSGGTQYF,TGTGCCAGCAGCCTGATACGGAGGTCAGGGGGGACCCAGTACTTC,15,TRBD1,TRBV7-8,TRBJ2-5,-
CASSQDRGSNQPQHF,TGCGCCAGCAGCCAAGATCGAGGGAGCAATCAGCCCCAGCATTTT,15,-,TRBV4-1,TRBJ1-5,-
CSVEVGGSGTGELFF,TGCAGCGTTGAGGTAGGGGGATCCGGCACCGGGGAGCTGTTTTTT,15,-,TRBV29-1,TRBJ2-2,-
CASSSSLVASGRYEQYF,TGTGCCAGCAGCTCGAGCTTAGTGGCTAGCGGGAGGTACGAGCAGTACTTC,17,TRBD2,TRBV7-9,TRBJ2-7,-
CASSLAGPREQYF,TGTGCCAGCAGCTTAGCGGGGCCCCGCGAGCAGTACTTC,13,-,TRBV7-6,TRBJ2-7,-
CSVEDSRAGSYNEQFF,TGCAGCGTTGAAGATTCGCGCGCGGGGTCCTACAATGAGCAGTTCTTC,16,-,TRBV29-1,TRBJ2-1,-
CASSNIGLGEETQYF,TGTGCCAGCAGTAACATAGGACTAGGAGAAGAGACCCAGTACTTC,15,TRBD2,TRBV7-2,TRBJ2-5,-
CASTGQGTDTQYF,TGTGCCAGCACAGGACAGGGGACAGATACGCAGTATTTT,13,TRBD1,TRBV2,TRBJ2-3,-
CASINSVYSNQPQHF,TGTGCCAGTATAAACTCTGTGTATAGCAATCAGCCCCAGCATTTT,15,-,TRBV19,TRBJ1-5,-
CASSLGGAGEVRRNYGYTF,TGTGCCAGCAGCTTAGGAGGGGCAGGGGAAGTACGGCGGAACTATGGCTACACCTTC,19,-,TRBV7-2,TRBJ1-2,-
CASSQAAGENTEAFF,TGTGCCAGCAGCCAAGCGGCAGGGGAGAACACTGAAGCTTTCTTT,15,-,TRBV4-2,TRBJ1-1,-
CASSFDLGSGLRKFF,TGTGCCAGCAGCTTTGATTTAGGTAGCGGACTTCGCAAGTTCTTC,15,-,TRBV5-8,TRBJ2-1,-
CASRARTSGGVYEQYF,TGTGCCAGCAGAGCTAGGACTAGCGGGGGGGTCTACGAGCAGTACTTC,16,TRBD2,TRBV2,TRBJ2-7,-
CASRAQGAPAYEQYF,TGTGCCAGCAGAGCTCAGGGGGCGCCGGCCTACGAGCAGTACTTC,15,TRBD1,TRBV28,TRBJ2-7,-